This T cell receptor beta chain originates from a study of OX40 agonist ivuxolimab in advanced cancers. Regarding the study in general: The costimulatory receptor OX40 (CD134) was targeted by ivuxolimab, a fully human IgG2 agonistic monoclonal antibody. Intravenous ivuxolimab was administered to patients every 2 weeks at six dose levels: 0.01, 0.1, 0.3, 1.5, 3 and 10 mg/kg. Among the approximately 54 dose-escalation patients, roughly 20 had hepatocellular carcinoma, roughly 15 melanoma, 9 renal cell carcinoma and 9 head and neck cancer. A male proportion of nearly 85% and a mean age of approximately 62 years, ranging from about 20 to 80, were recorded for the dose-escalation cohort. Prior anti-PD-1, anti-PD-L1 or anti-CTLA-4 therapy was permitted, and 30% to 50% of dose-escalation patients had received checkpoint inhibitors. Partial responses occurred in three dose-escalation patients: two with cutaneous melanoma and one with hepatocellular carcinoma. Peripheral TCRbeta sequencing was intended to test whether TCR sequence diversity was altered and clonal T-cell expansion was caused by ivuxolimab. The paper describes the monotherapy dose-escalation part (N of about 47 patients) of the phase I trial of ivuxolimab.

Turning to this clone: No cognate antigen has been identified for it. One base away there is no much larger clone; base qualities are not given.

Paper-wide results and their limitations: Partial responders in the 0.1-3.0 mg/kg groups had among the lowest normalized peripheral clonal expansion, especially among CD8+ T cells. At doses of 0.1 to 3.0 mg/kg, clonal expansion of both CD4+ and CD8+ blood T cells was observed from baseline to week 6. Which antigens the clonally expanded peripheral T cells were specific for was not determined. After ivuxolimab, CD8+ T cells had more expanded clones than CD4+ T cells on average. Low levels of normalized T-cell clonal expansion were also shown by some nonresponding patients.

Including the terminal cysteine and phenylalanine, the CDR3 comprises 14 residues. Here the CDR3 DNA is all that survives: 42 bases in frame from base 1. In the germline V gene, CDR1 corresponds to SGHAT and CDR2 to FQNNGV. The trim is 1 base for V and 3 bases for J, with a gap of 6 bases between the germline ends. Genomic DNA was isolated from the sorted cells so that the TCRbeta CDR3 region could be sequenced. The immunoSEQ Assay was used to sequence the TCRbeta CDR3 regions. Drawn from immuneACCESS, this table holds only the in-frame rearrangements with V and J called that TCRdb kept. Clones are partly lost; checked studies trace under half to an unresolved V gene and leave the rest unexplained. The sample yields more than 85,000 clones; approximately 90% were counted once. The biggest ten clones account for 0.25% to 0.3% of the sample. Patients with a history of autoimmune disease or receiving systemic immunosuppression were excluded from the trial. In every dose cohort, peripheral blood was drawn for TCR sequencing at baseline, cycle 4 day 1, and cycle 7 day 1. The samples were drawn from a first-in-human, open-label, multicenter phase I dose-escalation trial of ivuxolimab. Adults with locally advanced or metastatic melanoma, renal cell, hepatocellular, or head and neck squamous cell carcinoma were enrolled in the trial. Before TCR sequencing, CD4+ and CD8+ T cells were separately sorted from peripheral blood.

The material was CD4+ or CD8+ T cells sorted from blood, obtained in a trial of the OX40 agonist ivuxolimab. The rearranged segments are TRBV11-2 and TRBJ2-2; the D segment cannot be called with confidence. The source is an adult with an advanced solid tumor such as melanoma, head and neck, liver or kidney cancer. At the DNA level, the sequence is TGTGCCAGCAGCTTAGGGCCACACACCGGGGAGCTGTTTTTT. Its coded protein is CASSLGPHTGELFF.